The entry below describes one T cell receptor (beta chain). Its antigen is not identified. An end of the junction does not agree with germline; a read error may underlie this. It was healthy bone marrow donors who served as donors. The entry originates in a study of cytomegalovirus exposure and HLA in healthy donors. Study observations and caveats: There was a cluster of highly shared sequence variants that was likely a sequencing artifact. Researchers reported in a later analysis that a missense DCLRE1C variant was tied to TCR beta V- and J-gene trimming. About 87% or about 30% of the time was how often most TCR beta V segments were productive, according to an earlier analysis.

Use of 60 Vbeta and 13 Jbeta primers characterized the PCR. Generated by immunoSEQ multiplex PCR, the TCRdb table keeps only in-frame clones and is missing some. The table lists about 57,000 clones, 83% of them singletons, with more than 3.5% in the top ten. The CDR3 loop spans 17 amino acids. The germline gives CDR1 SGHVS, CDR2 FQNEAQ. The J gene is TRBJ2-1, the V gene TRBV7-8, with D perhaps TRBD2 (7 bases). The origin of this receptor is a man younger than 45 in good health and CMV-seronegative. Sequencing was done on a sample of PBMCs. CDR3 in amino acids: CAISPRGGESSYNEQFF. DNA for the CDR3: TGTGCCATCAGCCCTAGAGGGGGGGAAAGCTCCTACAATGAGCAGTTCTTC.